This T cell receptor beta chain was identified during a study of STAT5B mutations in CD4+ large granular lymphocyte leukemia. Study details: Among healthy controls, a particular HLA allele went with more CDR3 'QG' motifs.

Note on this clone: The antigen remains unidentified.

Germline CDR1 MNHEY, CDR2 SVGAGI. With 2 bases removed from V and 7 bases from J, the gap between germline ends came to 9 bases. This CDR3 spans 13 amino acids. Overall study findings and caveats: The CD4+ versus CD8+ T-LGLL clonality difference may reflect limited sample size. 8/27 top patient clones versus 2/35 control clones were TRBV06-family.

The assay was run at survey level. Some clones are missing from TCRdb's copy, which holds only in-frame ones; the method was immunoSEQ multiplex PCR. The sample shows just over 40,000 clones, 84% of them seen only once. The clonotype comes from a human donor in good health. The genes are TRBV6-5 and TRBJ1-5; D unclear. Sequencing was carried out using CD4+ T cells from blood buffy coats. DNA of the CDR3: TGTGCCAGCAGTTACGGGGAAGCGCAGCCCCAGCATTTT. The encoded protein is CASSYGEAQPQHF.